This entry is about one T cell receptor beta chain. The antigen is unknown. The extraction recovered at least 6 micrograms of total RNA per sample. These data come from a study of blood T cells in healthy people across ages. V gave up 2 bases and J gave up 10 bases, with 12 bases separating them. Germline CDR1 LGHDT, CDR2 YNNKEL (reference sequence). This CDR3 spans 13 amino acids. Points from the study as a whole: A strong correlation between TCR beta diversity and naive T cell percentage was seen.

Combining a sample-barcoded 5' primer with a J-beta primer mix, a second PCR ran for about 7 to 11 cycles. All cDNA molecules were each tagged by a template-switch adaptor with 12 random nucleotides. TCRdb recomputed calls from the 5' RACE reads with MiXCR, one row per CDR3 protein. The sample carries fewer than 700,000 distinct CDR3 sequences, around half recorded once. Sequenced input: blood. The rearrangement uses TRBV3-1 and TRBJ2-1; no firm D call. The clonotype comes from an elderly man in good health. In nucleotides, the CDR3 is TGTGCCAGCAGCCAATTAGGTATACGAGAGCAGTTCTTC. Translating it yields CASSQLGIREQFF.